The next 27 T cell receptor beta chains were all read from a single sample in a study of blood T cell repertoires in COVID-19. Clones were sequenced by immunoSEQ multiplex PCR, and TCRdb holds only the in-frame ones, with some missing. Of about 180,000 clones listed, roughly nine tenths are singletons. Material for sequencing was peripheral blood. The receptors originated from a man between 65 and 79 years old with active or convalescent COVID-19.

The J gene is TRBJ1-1, the V gene TRBV18; 10 nucleotides match TRBD1. The CDR3 loop spans 18 amino acids. V shed 0 bases, J shed 7 bases, and the junction held 14 bases outside the gene matches. Germline CDR1 reads KGHSH; CDR2 reads LQKENI. CDR3 coding DNA: TGTGCCAGCTCACCACCGGGCCTCGCTCCGACAGGGGGCCATGAAGCTTTCTTT. Residues: CASSPPGLAPTGGHEAFF.

V and J are TRBV5-1 and TRBJ2-5, with TRBD2 matching over 8 bases. This CDR3 is 15 amino acids long. V trimming: 4 bases; J trimming: 4 bases; junction bases outside the gene matches: 9. The V gene's germline CDR1 is SGHRS and CDR2 YFSETQ. Here the CDR3 reads CASSTQRGNGETQYF. CDR3 nucleotides: TGCGCCAGCAGCACCCAGCGGGGGAACGGAGAGACCCAGTACTTC.

The chain recombines TRBV19 with TRBJ2-2; TRBD1 agrees at 10 bases. Germline CDR1 LNHDA, CDR2 SQIVND (reference sequence). V was pared by 4 bases and J by 4 bases, with 9 bases of the junction left unmatched. The CDR3 has 17 residues. The CDR3 nucleotides are TGTGCCAGTAGTAGACAGGGGGCGAACCCGAGCACCGGGGAGCTGTTTTTT. Translated: CASSRQGANPSTGELFF.

This sequence joins TRBV4-1 and TRBJ2-5; 7 nucleotides align to TRBD2. J was trimmed by 4 bases and V by 4 bases; bases with no gene match: 12. The CDR3 extends over 16 amino acids. CDR1 MGHRA and CDR2 YSYEKL come from the germline V gene. This chain's CDR3 is CASSRVLERGRETQYF. The CDR3 DNA follows: TGCGCCAGCAGCCGCGTGCTGGAGCGGGGACGAGAGACCCAGTACTTC.

The chain links TRBV28 to TRBJ1-3; TRBD1 is a possible D gene (5 bases). With 8 bases removed from V and 4 bases from J, the gap between germline ends came to 9 bases. CDR1 and CDR2 from the germline V gene are MDHEN and SYDVKM. The length of the CDR3 is 12 residues. DNA of the CDR3: TGTGCCAGCGGGGCGGGAGGAAACACCATATATTTT. This encodes CASGAGGNTIYF.

The chain has TRBV6-6 and TRBJ1-1; possible D gene TRBD1, 5 bases. Germline V gives CDR1 MNHNY, CDR2 SVGAGI (reference sequence). The CDR3 extends over 14 amino acids. The V gene lost 2 bases and the J gene lost 1 base, with 8 bases spanning the gap. The CDR3 DNA sequence: TGTGCCAGCAGTTACGAGACAGCGAACACTGAAGCTTTCTTT. The encoded protein is CASSYETANTEAFF.

J is TRBJ2-1 and V is TRBV15; weak D call: TRBD2 (5 bases). Trimming shortened V by 3 bases and J by 1 base, and 10 bases separated the two germline ends. The germline gives CDR1 LNHNV, CDR2 YYDKDF (reference sequence). The CDR3 sequence is 15 residues long. CDR3 in amino acids: CATSSRGVSYNEQFF. The CDR3 coding sequence is TGTGCCACCAGCAGCCGGGGTGTTTCCTACAATGAGCAGTTCTTC.

V usage is TRBV9 and J usage is TRBJ2-2; TRBD1 might be the D (6 bases). The CDR3 consists of 16 residues. CDR1 and CDR2 from the germline V gene are SGDLS and YYNGEE. The V gene lost 0 bases and the J gene lost 5 bases, with 14 bases spanning the gap. The CDR3 coding sequence is TGTGCCAGCAGCGTAGGATTACAGGGTGCTACCGGGGAGCTGTTTTTT. This translates into CASSVGLQGATGELFF.

The CDR3 loop reads CATSDTNRGTTEAFF. CDR3 coding DNA: TGTGCCACCAGTGATACGAACAGGGGGACCACTGAAGCTTTCTTT. This chain links TRBV24-1 with TRBJ1-1; the match to TRBD1 covers 8 bases. Unmatched junction bases numbered 6, after V lost 3 bases and J lost 4 bases. Looked up from germline, CDR1 is KGHDR and CDR2 is SFDVKD. This CDR3 region has 15 residues.

The chain has TRBV18 and TRBJ1-4; D gene ambiguous. Germline CDR1 is KGHSH and CDR2 is LQKENI. The CDR3 is 14 residues long. V lost 3 bases and J 8 bases, leaving 13 bases between the germline ends. The CDR3 protein is CASSPSAGAEKLFF. The CDR3, as DNA: TGTGCCAGCTCACCTTCCGCGGGCGCCGAAAAACTGTTTTTT.

The rearrangement links TRBV5-1 to TRBJ1-4; a weak D match, TRBD1 (5 bases). Per germline, CDR1 SGHRS and CDR2 YFSETQ. The ends were cut back, 5 bases at V and 3 bases at J, with 14 bases in the middle. The CDR3 consists of 15 residues. The CDR3 region is CASRNTGTANEKLFF. DNA for the CDR3: TGCGCCAGCAGGAACACCGGGACTGCTAATGAAAAACTGTTTTTT.

For the CDR3, the DNA is TGTGCCAGCAGCTTATGGGCCGGGACAGGGAGAACCGGGGAGCTGTTTTTT. Its translation is CASSLWAGTGRTGELFF. This chain joins TRBV7-2 and TRBJ2-2; TRBD1 matches at 9 bases. Unmatched junction bases numbered 9, after V lost 2 bases and J lost 5 bases. The length of the CDR3 is 17 residues. The germline V gene encodes CDR1 SGHTA and CDR2 FQGNSA.

This chain uses TRBV24-1 with TRBJ2-1; possible D gene TRBD1, 6 bases. Germline lookup yields CDR1 KGHDR and CDR2 SFDVKD. Trimming took off 5 bases at V and 4 bases at J, with 11 bases between the two ends. The CDR3 length is 14 residues. CDR3 sequence: CATSGTGNYNEQFF. Here the CDR3 DNA reads TGTGCCACCAGTGGCACAGGGAATTACAATGAGCAGTTCTTC.

The chain joins TRBV9 to TRBJ2-2; TRBD1 is a possible D gene (6 bases). Per germline, CDR1 SGDLS and CDR2 YYNGEE. This CDR3 spans 15 amino acids. V lost 6 bases, J lost 0 bases, and 12 bases lay in between. CDR3 DNA sequence: TGTGCCAGCAACCAGGACAGCGCGAACACCGGGGAGCTGTTTTTT. Protein: CASNQDSANTGELFF.

This clone appeared once. The chain combines TRBV4-3 with TRBJ2-7; 7 positions match TRBD2. The CDR3 covers 15 residues. The junction had 6 bases not matched to a gene; V was cut back by 2 bases and J by 2 bases. Germline CDR1 is LGHNA and CDR2 is YSLEER. CDR3 in DNA: TGCGCCAGCAGCCAACAGCGGGGAGCAACCTACGAGCAGTACTTC. It codes for CASSQQRGATYEQYF.

J is TRBJ1-4 and V is TRBV6-5; D is perhaps TRBD1 (6 bases). Germline-derived CDR1 and CDR2 are MNHEY and SVGAGI. The length of the CDR3 is 15 residues. Trimming stripped 5 bases from V and 2 bases from J, with 12 bases between. DNA for the CDR3: TGTGCCAGCAGTACCAGGGGCGCTACTAATGAAAAACTGTTTTTT. Protein sequence: CASSTRGATNEKLFF.

This clone has only a few counts. Sequence at one end of the junction differs from germline and may be a read error. The chain has TRBV7-7 and TRBJ1-3; unclear D gene. CDR3 length equals 15 residues. Germline loops: CDR1 SSHAT, CDR2 FNYEAQ (reference sequence). The CDR3 sequence: CASSASQSSGNTIYF. The CDR3 region has the DNA TGTGCTAGCAGCGCCTCCCAGTCATCTGGAAACACCATATATTTT. The whole variable domain, remainder taken from reference TRBV7-7 and TRBJ1-3, is GAGVSQSPRYKVTKRGQDVTLRCDPISSHATLYWYQQALGQGPEFLTYFNYEAQPDKSGLPSDRFSAERPEGSISTLTIQRTEQRDSAMYRCASSASQSSGNTIYFGEGSWLTVV.

V gene TRBV6-2 or TRBV6-3 combines with J gene TRBJ1-2, with a possible D match to TRBD1 (5 bases). CDR1 is MNHEY and CDR2 is SVGEGT in the germline V gene. The CDR3 extends over 12 amino acids. V dropped 5 bases and J dropped 5 bases, with 9 bases sitting between them. CDR3 bases: TGTGCCAGCAGTCCGCAGGGATATGGCTACACCTTC. Its protein product is CASSPQGYGYTF.

V usage is TRBV28 and J usage is TRBJ1-4; D unclear. V gave up 3 bases and J gave up 8 bases, with 13 bases separating them. This CDR3 has 14 amino acids. Germline lookup yields CDR1 MDHEN and CDR2 SYDVKM. The CDR3 reads CASSFFGRQEKLFF. The CDR3 bases are TGTGCCAGCAGTTTCTTCGGGAGGCAGGAAAAACTGTTTTTT.

This clone was picked up a small number of times. This rearrangement joins TRBV30 to TRBJ2-4; D unclear. This CDR3 is built from 15 residues. V lost 0 bases and J lost 1, with 10 bases in between. Per germline, CDR1 GTSNPN and CDR2 SVGIG (reference sequence). CDR3 residues: CAWSVLRSAKNIQYF. CDR3 DNA sequence: TGTGCCTGGAGTGTTCTGCGATCGGCCAAAAACATTCAGTACTTC.

The chain combines TRBV5-5 with TRBJ2-5; the match to TRBD2 covers 11 bases. The CDR3 has 15 residues. Germline CDR1 reads SGHKS; CDR2 reads YYEKEE (reference sequence). The V and J ends lost 2 bases and 5 bases, in that order; junction bases with no gene match: 5. The CDR3 DNA follows: TGTGCCAGCAGCTTAAGAACTAGCGGGGGCGAGACCCAGTACTTC. This codes for CASSLRTSGGETQYF.

This chain joins TRBV7-2 and TRBJ1-1; TRBD1 aligns across 8 bases. Germline V gene data show CDR1 as SGHTA and CDR2 as FQGNSA. V lost 5 bases to trimming and J lost 8 bases; unmatched junction nucleotides: 7. CDR3 length equals 13 residues. In nucleotides, the CDR3 is TGTGCCAGCAGCCCCGGGACAGGCCGAGAAGCTTTCTTT. This translates into CASSPGTGREAFF.

V and J are TRBV11-3 and TRBJ2-5, with TRBD1 matching over 8 bases. The CDR3 has 15 residues. J was trimmed by 4 bases and V by 5 bases; bases with no gene match: 9. The germline gives CDR1 SGHNT, CDR2 YENEEA. The CDR3, as DNA: TGTGCCAGCAGCACCAACAGGGGGGACGGAGAGACCCAGTACTTC. This encodes CASSTNRGDGETQYF.

V is TRBV10-1 and J is TRBJ1-4; 7 nucleotides align to TRBD1. Germline V gene data show CDR1 as WNHNN and CDR2 as SYGVQD (reference sequence). Trimming at V came to 8 bases and at J to 3 bases, leaving 6 bases not matched to a gene. The CDR3 spans 14 residues. The CDR3: CASGTGAANEKLFF. The CDR3 DNA reads as TGCGCCAGCGGCACAGGGGCGGCTAATGAAAAACTGTTTTTT.

CDR3: CASSARQGFGNTEAFF. In DNA, the CDR3 is TGTGCCAGCAGTGCCCGACAGGGGTTCGGGAACACTGAAGCTTTCTTT. The chain combines TRBV6-1 with TRBJ1-1, with 8 bases aligning to TRBD1. Per germline, CDR1 MNHNS and CDR2 SASEGT. CDR3 length: 16 residues. V shed 4 bases and J 1 base; nucleotides not matched to a gene: 8.

The chain recombines TRBV27 with TRBJ2-1, with D tentatively TRBD1 (5 bases). V was pared by 2 bases and J by 9 bases, with 14 bases between. This CDR3 is 14 amino acids long. CDR1 MNHEY and CDR2 SMNVEV come from the germline V gene (reference sequence). The CDR3 sequence is CASSLRRDHSEQFF. DNA of the CDR3: TGTGCCAGCAGTTTACGCAGGGATCATAGTGAGCAGTTCTTC.

The CDR3 is CAISKREGPQYEQYF. The CDR3 DNA sequence: TGTGCCATCAGTAAGCGGGAGGGCCCTCAGTACGAGCAGTACTTC. The chain employs TRBV10-3 and TRBJ2-7; TRBD2 aligns across 10 bases. CDR1 and CDR2 (germline): ENHRY, SYGVKD. Losses at the gene ends were 5 bases for V and 4 bases for J; bases not matched to a gene: 8. The CDR3 length is 15 residues.